What follows are 10 T cell receptor beta chains derived from one specimen sequenced in a study of graft-versus-host responses after intestinal transplantation. Profiling relied on immunoSEQ multiplex PCR, and the TCRdb table lists in-frame clones only, not all of them. The sample holds 95,000 to 100,000 clones, roughly 88% seen once. The sample was PBMCs, taken 255 days after intestinal transplant. All receptors come from a human patient who received an intestinal transplant, so some T cells may come from the graft donor.

V is TRBV4-2 and J is TRBJ1-6, with D uncertain. With 1 base removed from V and 8 bases from J, the gap between germline ends came to 21 bases. The CDR3 loop spans 18 amino acids. The germline CDR1 and CDR2 sequences are LGHNA and YNFKEQ. The chain's CDR3 is CASSQVVSSGSRDSPLHF. The CDR3, as DNA: TGTGCCAGCAGCCAAGTAGTAAGTTCGGGCAGTCGCGATTCACCCCTCCACTTT.

The V call is TRBV18, the J call TRBJ2-1; TRBD1 agrees at 12 bases. J was trimmed by 5 bases and V by 2 bases; bases with no gene match: 13. The V gene's germline CDR1 is KGHSH and CDR2 LQKENI. The CDR3 sequence is 19 residues long. The CDR3 bases are TGTGCCAGCTCACCAATCACCGGGACAGGGGGCGTGGGGGACAATGAGCAGTTCTTC. Protein product: CASSPITGTGGVGDNEQFF. Full variable domain (outside the CDR3, taken from reference TRBV18 and TRBJ2-1): NAGVMQNPRHLVRRRGQEARLRCSPMKGHSHVYWYRQLPEEGLKFMVYLQKENIIDESGMPKERFSAEFPKEGPSILRIQQVVRGDSAAYFCASSPITGTGGVGDNEQFFGPGTRLTVL.

This chain links TRBV27 with TRBJ2-7, with 8 bases identical to TRBD2. Germline loops: CDR1 MNHEY, CDR2 SMNVEV (reference sequence). J was trimmed by 0 bases and V by 6 bases; bases with no gene match: 4. The CDR3 runs 14 residues. The CDR3 sequence is CASRLAGYSYEQYF. The CDR3 DNA sequence: TGTGCCAGCAGGTTAGCGGGGTACTCCTACGAGCAGTACTTC.

The genes are TRBV6-5 and TRBJ2-1; perhaps TRBD2 as D (6 bases). This CDR3 spans 13 amino acids. Trimming pared 4 bases from V and 8 bases from J, leaving 12 bases between. Germline V gene data show CDR1 as MNHEY and CDR2 as SVGAGI. CDR3 protein: CASSFRGIDEQFF. The CDR3 coding sequence is TGTGCCAGCAGTTTTCGGGGGATCGATGAGCAGTTCTTC.

The J gene is TRBJ2-1, the V gene TRBV20-1; the match to TRBD2 covers 9 bases. CDR1 is DFQATT, CDR2 SNEGSKA, per germline (reference sequence). V gave up 5 bases and J gave up 10 bases; unmatched junction bases: 3. This CDR3 is 11 amino acids long. The chain's CDR3 is CSAGLAGEQFF. Written as DNA, the CDR3 is TGCAGTGCTGGGCTAGCGGGAGAGCAGTTCTTC.

The chain carries TRBV27 and TRBJ1-2, with TRBD1 as a possible D gene (6 bases). CDR1 and CDR2 from the germline V gene are MNHEY and SMNVEV (reference sequence). The CDR3 extends over 16 amino acids. Between the trimmed V and J ends, which lost 5 bases and 4 bases, there was a span of 20 bases. The CDR3 sequence: CASSPTRTEIVYGYTF. The CDR3 region has the DNA TGTGCCAGCAGTCCGACCCGGACAGAAATAGTCTATGGCTACACCTTC.

The chain combines TRBV5-1 with TRBJ2-3; TRBD2 aligns across 7 bases. V shed 0 bases and J 4 bases; nucleotides not matched to a gene: 5. There are 15 residues in the CDR3. Germline assignment: CDR1 SGHRS and CDR2 YFSETQ. CDR3 DNA sequence: TGCGCCAGCAGCTTGGCGGGGGGTTACTCAGATACGCAGTATTTT. As protein: CASSLAGGYSDTQYF.

A few counts support this clone. The chain has TRBV28 and TRBJ2-7; tentatively, D is TRBD2 (6 bases). The CDR3 sequence is 13 residues long. Trimming removed 3 bases at V and 3 bases at J, with 9 bases between. Germline loops: CDR1 MDHEN, CDR2 SYDVKM. The CDR3 DNA is TGTGCCAGCAGTTTCGGGGAGGACTACGAGCAGTACTTC. It specifies CASSFGEDYEQYF.

The chain has TRBV18 and TRBJ2-5; possibly TRBD1 for D (6 bases). The CDR3 sequence is 14 residues long. CDR1 is KGHSH, CDR2 LQKENI, per germline. V shed 3 bases and J shed 3 bases, with 11 bases lying between them. In DNA, the CDR3 is TGTGCCAGCTCACCGCCACAGGGAGAAGAGACCCAGTACTTC. Its protein is CASSPPQGEETQYF.

The rearrangement links TRBV19 to TRBJ1-6; D gene ambiguous. Looked up from germline, CDR1 is LNHDA and CDR2 is SQIVND (reference sequence). The CDR3 extends over 13 amino acids. The germline V and J ends were trimmed by 5 bases and 7 bases, with 9 bases remaining between them. CDR3 sequence (DNA): TGTGCCAGTAGTGCACACGGGAATTCACCCCTCCACTTT. Translation gives CASSAHGNSPLHF.